A single sample gave rise to the 27 T cell receptor beta chains below, sequenced in a study of identical twins' blood T cells. TCRdb re-called the 5' RACE reads through MiXCR, storing one row per CDR3 protein. The sample consists of hundreds of thousands of distinct CDR3 sequences, about 28% of them appearing once. The sequenced material came from PBMCs. Receptors were obtained from a woman aged 18-55 years in good health.

J is TRBJ1-6 and V is TRBV7-2; possible D gene TRBD1, 5 bases. CDR1 is SGHTA, CDR2 FQGNSA, per germline. Trimming cost V 3 bases and J 5 bases, with 17 bases left between them. The CDR3 totals 17 residues. The CDR3 here is CASSLFPDSRDNSPLHF. The DNA for the CDR3 is TGTGCCAGCAGCTTGTTCCCCGATTCCAGGGATAATTCACCCCTCCACTTT.

The chain uses TRBV2 and TRBJ2-1; 7 bases are a match to TRBD1. The CDR3 runs 14 residues. Germline V gene sequence: CDR1 SNHLY, CDR2 FYNNEI. Losses at the gene ends were 6 bases for V and 6 bases for J; bases not matched to a gene: 8. CDR3 nucleotides: TGTGCCAGCAGATGGGACAGCAATTCCAATGAGCAGTTCTTC. Amino acids: CASRWDSNSNEQFF. The whole variable domain, filled in from reference TRBV2 and TRBJ2-1, reads EPEVTQTPSHQVTQMGQEVILRCVPISNHLYFYWYRQILGQKVEFLVSFYNNEISEKSEIFDDQFSVERPDGSNFTLKIRSTKLEDSAMYFCASRWDSNSNEQFFGPGTRLTVL.

The chain carries TRBV20-1 and TRBJ1-1; 7 nucleotides match TRBD1. Germline CDR1 and CDR2: DFQATT and SNEGSKA (reference sequence). The CDR3 is made up of 16 amino acids. J gave up 8 bases and V 0 bases, and 15 bases lay outside the gene matches. As DNA, the CDR3 is TGCAGTGCTAGAGATCGGGGCGGGGACAGAAGTAGGGAAGCTTTCTTT. As protein: CSARDRGGDRSREAFF.

This chain connects TRBV6-2 or TRBV6-3 to TRBJ2-7; no reliable D call. Trimming pared 5 bases from V and 2 bases from J, leaving 7 bases between. CDR3 length: 12 residues. Germline assignment: CDR1 MNHEY and CDR2 SVGEGT. CDR3 sequence reads: CASSPDAYEQYF. CDR3 sequence (DNA): TGTGCCAGCAGTCCAGACGCCTACGAGCAGTACTTC.

This clonotype showed up many times. The chain is built from TRBV6-4 and TRBJ1-1; TRBD1 matches 9 bases. Germline V gene lookup returns CDR1 MRHNA and CDR2 SNTAGT. The V and J ends lost 3 bases and 5 bases, in that order; junction bases with no gene match: 4. The CDR3 length is 14 residues. DNA of the CDR3: TGTGCCAGCAGTGAGACAGGGGGAAGAACTGAAGCTTTCTTT. This translates into CASSETGGRTEAFF.

The chain uses TRBV13 and TRBJ2-4, with TRBD2 as a possible D gene (7 bases). This CDR3 contains 18 residues. The V gene lost 1 base and the J gene lost 1 base, with 17 bases spanning the gap. Germline CDR1 is PRHDT and CDR2 is FYEKMQ (reference sequence). CDR3 amino acids: CASSLEGGPYPAKNIQYF. CDR3 in DNA: TGTGCCAGCAGCTTAGAGGGGGGGCCTTACCCCGCCAAAAACATTCAGTACTTC.

Only a few counts were recorded for this clonotype. This sequence joins TRBV4-2 and TRBJ2-2; a possible D gene is TRBD1 (5 bases). Germline V gives CDR1 LGHNA, CDR2 YNFKEQ. Trimming stripped 2 bases from V and 7 bases from J, with 14 bases between. The CDR3 consists of 15 residues. The CDR3 protein is CASSQRAGLDGELFF. The CDR3 coding sequence is TGTGCCAGCAGCCAACGTGCAGGGCTCGACGGGGAGCTGTTTTTT.

The V call is TRBV20-1, the J call TRBJ1-5; D may be TRBD1 (6 bases). The CDR3 is made up of 13 amino acids. Per the germline V gene, CDR1 is DFQATT and CDR2 is SNEGSKA (reference sequence). V was shortened by 4 bases and J by 4 bases, with 11 bases between the two germline ends. The CDR3 sequence is CSATRTANQPQHF. In nucleotides, the CDR3 is TGCAGTGCTACCCGGACAGCTAATCAGCCCCAGCATTTT.

This clonotype was picked up a small number of times. This chain uses TRBV9 with TRBJ2-1, with 9 bases lining up with TRBD2. CDR3 length equals 16 residues. The V and J ends lost 2 bases and 4 bases, in that order; junction bases with no gene match: 7. Germline assignment: CDR1 SGDLS and CDR2 YYNGEE. Written as DNA, the CDR3 is TGTGCCAGCAGCGTGGGGGGACTAGCTCTTTACAATGAGCAGTTCTTC. As protein: CASSVGGLALYNEQFF.

This clonotype has only a few counts. The rearrangement uses TRBV7-2 and TRBJ2-7; D is perhaps TRBD2 (6 bases). The CDR3 runs 12 residues. V was trimmed by 8 bases and J by 3 bases, leaving 11 bases between them. The germline gives CDR1 SGHTA, CDR2 FQGNSA. The CDR3 bases are TGTGCCAGCGGCGGAGGGTACTACGAGCAGTACTTC. Amino acid sequence: CASGGGYYEQYF.

This chain uses TRBV20-1 with TRBJ2-2; D ambiguous. Germline V CDR1 and CDR2: DFQATT, SNEGSKA (reference sequence). The CDR3 is made up of 14 amino acids. The V end lost 8 bases, the J end lost 1 base, and 14 bases lay between the germline ends. This CDR3 is CSTVPGVNTGELFF. The DNA of the CDR3 is TGCAGTACCGTTCCTGGAGTGAACACCGGGGAGCTGTTTTTT.

This clonotype was observed many times. The chain links TRBV7-8 to TRBJ1-1, with TRBD1 identical over 7 bases. Germline-derived CDR1 and CDR2 are SGHVS and FQNEAQ. The trim removed 7 bases at V and 3 bases at J, leaving 8 bases unmatched. This CDR3 has 14 residues. The CDR3 protein is CASTQGTEDTEAFF. CDR3 bases: TGTGCCAGCACTCAGGGGACAGAAGACACTGAAGCTTTCTTT. The full variable domain, in which reference TRBV7-8 and TRBJ1-1 provide the parts outside the CDR3, is GAGVSQSPRYKVAKRGQDVALRCDPISGHVSLFWYQQALGQGPEFLTYFQNEAQLDKSGLPSDRFFAERPEGSVSTLKIQRTQQEDSAVYLCASTQGTEDTEAFFGQGTRLTVV.

Points on this clonotype: A clone one base away is much larger, so this may be a read error. The rearrangement joins TRBV12-3 or TRBV12-4 to TRBJ2-1; 7 bases align to TRBD2. The CDR3 has 17 residues. V lost 6 bases to trimming and J lost 3 bases; unmatched junction nucleotides: 14. The CDR3 DNA reads as TGTGCCAGCAGGGCCATCCTGGGCGGGAGCTACTACAATGAGCAGTTCTTC. Its protein product is CASRAILGGSYYNEQFF.

This sequence joins TRBV18 and TRBJ2-1; 11 positions agree with TRBD2. This CDR3 region has 15 residues. The ends lost 2 bases at V and 7 bases at J; junction bases unmatched: 4. Germline V gene data show CDR1 as KGHSH and CDR2 as LQKENI. The CDR3: CASSPAASGRNEQFF. In DNA, the CDR3 is TGTGCCAGCTCACCAGCGGCTAGCGGGAGGAATGAGCAGTTCTTC.

This clonotype was seen more than once but under ten times. The chain recombines TRBV10-3 with TRBJ2-3, with 7 bases aligning to TRBD1. This CDR3 is 15 amino acids long. V shed 7 bases, J shed 2 bases, and the junction held 9 bases outside the gene matches. From germline, CDR1 is ENHRY and CDR2 SYGVKD. In nucleotides, the CDR3 is TGTGCCATCAACTCGGACAGGTCCTACACAGATACGCAGTATTTT. Translating it yields CAINSDRSYTDTQYF.

This clonotype was detected only a few times. This rearrangement joins TRBV7-2 to TRBJ1-4; tentatively, D is TRBD1 (5 bases). The V and J ends lost 4 bases and 5 bases respectively, with 17 bases between them. The CDR3 sequence is 16 residues long. The germline gives CDR1 SGHTA, CDR2 FQGNSA. The CDR3 region is CASSSQAGTGNEKLFF. The CDR3 coding sequence is TGTGCCAGCAGCTCCCAAGCCGGGACGGGAAATGAAAAACTGTTTTTT.

This chain uses TRBV5-1 with TRBJ2-1; D call uncertain. The CDR3 totals 13 residues. Looked up from germline, CDR1 is SGHRS and CDR2 is YFSETQ. Trimming left V 4 bases short and J 5 bases short, with 10 bases between. DNA of the CDR3: TGCGCCAGCAGCCCCCTATATAACAATGAGCAGTTCTTC. Translating it yields CASSPLYNNEQFF.

The chain is built from TRBV11-2 and TRBJ2-3, with a tentative D call TRBD2 (5 bases). Germline CDR1 reads SGHAT; CDR2 reads FQNNGV. The CDR3 contains 15 residues. Between the trimmed V and J ends, which lost 5 bases and 4 bases, there was a span of 16 bases. The CDR3 loop reads CASSLLVGVADTQYF. CDR3 coding DNA: TGTGCCAGCAGCCTCCTAGTGGGAGTCGCAGATACGCAGTATTTT.

In its sample, this clonotype was seen a few times. The chain recombines TRBV7-9 with TRBJ1-1; no firm D call. This CDR3 region has 11 residues. CDR1 and CDR2 from the germline V gene are SEHNR and FQNEAQ (reference sequence). V was shortened by 3 bases and J by 9 bases, with 8 bases between the two germline ends. The CDR3 region is CASSFRTQAFF. The CDR3 nucleotides are TGTGCCAGCAGCTTTAGAACTCAAGCTTTCTTT.

The V and J genes are TRBV2 and TRBJ1-2; no firm D call. The CDR3 sequence is 14 residues long. V was pared by 1 base and J by 2 bases, with 8 bases between. Germline V CDR1 and CDR2: SNHLY, FYNNEI. The CDR3 is CASSEEHRNYGYTF. CDR3 nucleotide sequence: TGTGCCAGCAGTGAAGAACACCGAAACTATGGCTACACCTTC.

This clonotype was detected ten times or more. This chain uses TRBV5-5 with TRBJ2-1; 11 bases fit TRBD2. The V gene end was trimmed by 7 bases and the J gene end by 5 bases; junction bases not matched to a gene: 8. CDR1 is SGHKS and CDR2 is YYEKEE in the germline V gene (reference sequence). The CDR3 has 15 residues. The CDR3 DNA reads TGTGCCAGCCGCCCACTAGCGGGGGACAACAATGAGCAGTTCTTC. Protein: CASRPLAGDNNEQFF.

V gene TRBV29-1 combines with J gene TRBJ1-1; no clear D. Trimming left V 7 bases short and J 0 bases short, with 9 bases between. Germline V gene data show CDR1 as SQVTM and CDR2 as ANQGSEA. This CDR3 has 12 amino acids. CDR3 amino acids: CSASGVNTEAFF. The CDR3 DNA reads as TGCAGCGCCTCTGGTGTGAACACTGAAGCTTTCTTT.

This clonotype was counted at least ten times. This chain links TRBV7-9 with TRBJ2-3; D is unclear. CDR3 size: 11 residues. Germline assignment: CDR1 SEHNR and CDR2 FQNEAQ (reference sequence). V was cut by 5 bases and J by 2 bases, with 2 bases left in between. This CDR3 is CASSPTDTQYF. The CDR3 DNA reads TGTGCCAGCAGCCCCACAGATACGCAGTATTTT.

This clonotype was seen only a few times. The chain links TRBV6-5 to TRBJ1-1; D is perhaps TRBD1 (5 bases). Trimming took off 2 bases at V and 4 bases at J, with 11 bases between the two ends. The CDR3 length is 14 residues. CDR1 and CDR2 (germline): MNHEY, SVGAGI. The CDR3 loop reads CASSYGAGITEAFF. CDR3 nucleotides: TGTGCCAGCAGTTACGGGGCAGGGATCACTGAAGCTTTCTTT.

The V and J genes are TRBV11-2 and TRBJ2-2; D call uncertain. Germline V gene lookup returns CDR1 SGHAT and CDR2 FQNNGV. The V end lost 4 bases, the J end lost 0 bases, and 9 bases lay between the germline ends. The CDR3 totals 15 residues. The CDR3: CASSSFNANTGELFF. As DNA, the CDR3 is TGTGCCAGCAGCTCCTTCAACGCGAACACCGGGGAGCTGTTTTTT.

This clonotype was seen many times. The rearrangement uses TRBV6-2 or TRBV6-3 and TRBJ2-3; possible D gene TRBD1, 6 bases. The germline gives CDR1 MNHEY, CDR2 SVGEGT. The CDR3 consists of 15 residues. Trimming stripped 0 bases from V and 6 bases from J, with 13 bases between. CDR3 sequence (DNA): TGTGCCAGCAGTTACTCAGGGGACAAGTCGGATACGCAGTATTTT. As protein: CASSYSGDKSDTQYF.

This clonotype was seen a handful of times. The chain uses TRBV29-1 and TRBJ2-1; maybe TRBD1 (5 bases). Germline CDR1 and CDR2: SQVTM and ANQGSEA. This CDR3 comprises 11 residues. The V end lost 7 bases, the J end lost 8 bases, and 12 bases lay between the germline ends. CDR3 bases: TGCAGCGCCACCCCCAGGGATGAGCAGTTCTTC. Its translation is CSATPRDEQFF.